This TCR beta chain was sequenced in a study of shared clonotypes between healthy human individuals. Assay used: immunoSEQ multiplex PCR; TCRdb lists only in-frame clones, some missing. The data show about 490,000 clones, about 84% seen once. This clonotype originated in a woman aged 40 to 55 in good health. Some clones in this sample may be carry-over from other donors' samples. The specimen was PBMCs.

The CDR3 loop reads CASRIKPNYGYTF. The DNA of the CDR3 is TGTGCCAGCAGAATCAAACCTAACTATGGCTACACCTTC. The chain recombines TRBV11-1 with TRBJ1-2, with unresolved D. Per the germline V gene, CDR1 is SGHAT and CDR2 is FQDESV (reference sequence). This CDR3 is 13 amino acids long. The V gene lost 6 bases and the J gene lost 0 bases, with 8 bases spanning the gap. The full variable domain, its missing parts supplied by reference TRBV11-1 and TRBJ1-2, is EAEVAQSPRYKITEKSQAVAFWCDPISGHATLYWYRQILGQGPELLVQFQDESVVDDSQLPKDRFSAERLKGVDSTLKIQPAELGDSAMYLCASRIKPNYGYTFGSGTRLTVV.